A single sample is the source of the 20 T cell receptor beta chains below, sequenced in a study of blood T cell repertoires in COVID-19. Measured with immunoSEQ multiplex PCR; TCRdb has only the in-frame clones, and not every one. This table holds roughly 400,000 clones, roughly 86% found once. Sequenced material: peripheral blood. The receptors stem from a woman aged 60 to 75 with COVID-19, enrolled during active disease.

The V call is TRBV7-3, the J call TRBJ2-1, with 7 bases matching TRBD1. The CDR3 totals 15 residues. Germline CDR1 reads SGHTA; CDR2 reads FQGTGA. V gave up 5 bases and J gave up 0 bases; unmatched junction bases: 4. The CDR3 reads CASSEGTDSYNEQFF. Here the CDR3 DNA reads TGTGCCAGCAGCGAAGGGACAGACTCCTACAATGAGCAGTTCTTC.

This clone was counted between two and nine times. The sample holds other DNA sequences that translate to the same CDR3. J is TRBJ1-5 and V is TRBV18, with D uncertain. Germline V CDR1 and CDR2: KGHSH, LQKENI. CDR3 length: 14 amino acids. V lost 3 bases to trimming and J lost 2 bases, with 8 bases between them. The CDR3 DNA reads as TGTGCCAGCTCACCCGGACTGGGCAATCAGCCCCAGCATTTT. This gives the protein CASSPGLGNQPQHF.

J is TRBJ1-1 and V is TRBV2; 8 nucleotides align to TRBD1. V was clipped by 8 bases and J by 1 base; unmatched bases: 3. CDR1 is SNHLY, CDR2 FYNNEI, per germline. This CDR3 has 13 residues. The CDR3, as DNA: TGTGCCAGCTTAGGACAGGGGAACACTGAAGCTTTCTTT. Its translation: CASLGQGNTEAFF.

This chain joins TRBV7-2 and TRBJ1-5; D is ambiguous. Germline CDR1 reads SGHTA; CDR2 reads FQGNSA. The CDR3 is made up of 13 amino acids. V lost 5 bases to trimming and J lost 2 bases, with 7 bases between them. CDR3 amino acids: CASSVPGNQPQHF. CDR3 nucleotide sequence: TGTGCCAGCAGCGTCCCTGGCAATCAGCCCCAGCATTTT.

V usage is TRBV19 and J usage is TRBJ1-1, with D possibly TRBD1 on 6 matching bases. CDR1 LNHDA and CDR2 SQIVND come from the germline V gene (reference sequence). The CDR3 has 13 amino acids. Trimming shortened V by 6 bases and J by 1 base, and 9 bases separated the two germline ends. CDR3 sequence reads: CASSRTENTEAFF. The CDR3 coding sequence is TGTGCCAGTAGCCGGACAGAGAACACTGAAGCTTTCTTT.

This clone was seen a few times. The V call is TRBV4-1, the J call TRBJ1-4; 12 bases align to TRBD1. This CDR3 comprises 18 residues. Germline CDR1 MGHRA, CDR2 YSYEKL. V was clipped by 2 bases and J by 7 bases; unmatched bases: 11. The CDR3, as DNA: TGCGCCAGCAGCCAACTCCCGGGACAGGGGGCAGTCGGTGAAAAACTGTTTTTT. Translating it yields CASSQLPGQGAVGEKLFF.

The chain couples TRBV5-4 to TRBJ1-4, with TRBD1 matching 8 bases. Germline lookup yields CDR1 SGHNT and CDR2 YYREEE (reference sequence). The junction had 8 bases not matched to a gene; V was cut back by 2 bases and J by 8 bases. CDR3 size: 15 residues. CDR3 amino acids: CASSLYRGTGEKLFF. DNA for the CDR3: TGTGCCAGCAGCTTATACAGGGGGACGGGGGAAAAACTGTTTTTT.

The rearrangement links TRBV9 to TRBJ1-6; D ambiguous. The CDR3 consists of 15 residues. Per germline, CDR1 SGDLS and CDR2 YYNGEE. V lost 1 base, J lost 7 bases, and 12 bases lay in between. The CDR3 coding sequence is TGTGCCAGCAGCGTAACGCCAGGAGGGAATTCACCCCTCCACTTT. This gives the protein CASSVTPGGNSPLHF.

The gene calls are TRBV28 and TRBJ1-2; no clear D. Germline V gene data show CDR1 as MDHEN and CDR2 as SYDVKM. The CDR3 is made up of 16 amino acids. V was pared by 5 bases and J by 4 bases, with 20 bases between. The CDR3 loop reads CASSVEGLSAFYGYTF. The DNA of the CDR3 is TGTGCCAGCAGTGTCGAGGGCCTCTCCGCTTTCTATGGCTACACCTTC.

The chain combines TRBV4-1 with TRBJ1-5; D is possibly TRBD1 (6 bases). Germline CDR1 is MGHRA and CDR2 is YSYEKL. This CDR3 has 15 residues. V gave up 1 base and J gave up 5 bases, with 12 bases separating them. This CDR3 reads CASSQVWDTYQPQHF. For the CDR3, the DNA is TGCGCCAGCAGCCAAGTTTGGGACACCTATCAGCCCCAGCATTTT.

The chain has TRBV6-4 and TRBJ1-1, with D maybe TRBD1 (6 bases). Trimming took off 6 bases at V and 7 bases at J, with 15 bases between the two ends. The CDR3 sequence is 13 residues long. The V gene's germline CDR1 is MRHNA and CDR2 SNTAGT. The CDR3 reads CASRNFLGGEAFF. CDR3 DNA sequence: TGTGCCAGCAGAAACTTCTTAGGGGGTGAAGCTTTCTTT.

The V gene is TRBV18, the J gene TRBJ1-1; D possibly corresponds to TRBD1 (5 bases). Germline CDR1 is KGHSH and CDR2 is LQKENI. The CDR3 totals 16 residues. Trimming took 5 bases from V and 4 from J, leaving 20 bases between them. The CDR3: CASSADNLTPFTEAFF. CDR3 DNA: TGTGCCAGCTCAGCGGACAACCTTACCCCTTTCACTGAAGCTTTCTTT.

With regard to this clone: Other DNA sequences within the sample encode an identical CDR3. This chain's CDR3 is CASSIGGQGNQPQHF. The CDR3 nucleotides are TGTGCCAGTAGTATAGGGGGACAGGGGAACCAGCCCCAGCATTTT. V usage is TRBV19 and J usage is TRBJ1-5; 10 bases are shared with TRBD1. The CDR3 is 15 amino acids. Germline V lookup: CDR1 LNHDA, CDR2 SQIVND (reference sequence). The V gene end was trimmed by 1 base and the J gene end by 7 bases; junction bases not matched to a gene: 4.

The CDR3 spells CASSSWGHPDQPQHF. The DNA for the CDR3 is TGTGCCAGCAGTTCCTGGGGACACCCCGATCAGCCCCAGCATTTT. The genes are TRBV28 and TRBJ1-5; D might be TRBD1 (6 bases). Per the germline V gene, CDR1 is MDHEN and CDR2 is SYDVKM. The CDR3 has 15 residues. V was clipped by 4 bases and J by 5 bases, with 15 bases between them.

The V gene is TRBV6-2 or TRBV6-3, the J gene TRBJ2-2; D perhaps matches TRBD2 (7 bases). The germline CDR1 and CDR2 sequences are MNHEY and SVGEGT. This CDR3 contains 14 residues. V was clipped by 5 bases and J by 6 bases, with 13 bases between them. In DNA form, the CDR3 reads TGTGCCAGCAGTCGGCCGCGGGGGCCCGGGGAGCTGTTTTTT. Protein sequence: CASSRPRGPGELFF.

This chain connects TRBV6-5 to TRBJ2-7; tentatively, D is TRBD1 (6 bases). V lost 4 bases, J lost 3 bases, and 19 bases lay in between. Germline lookup yields CDR1 MNHEY and CDR2 SVGAGI. The CDR3 has 16 residues. The CDR3 DNA is TGTGCCAGCAGTTCCAGGACAGCACCCCCCGTCTACGAGCAGTACTTC. Protein product: CASSSRTAPPVYEQYF.

The chain joins TRBV7-8 to TRBJ2-5; 7 bases are a match to TRBD1. This CDR3 comprises 15 residues. CDR1 and CDR2 (germline): SGHVS, FQNEAQ. J lost 0 bases, V lost 3 bases, and 4 bases had no gene match. CDR3 in amino acids: CASSLPQGNQETQYF. CDR3 DNA sequence: TGTGCCAGCAGCTTGCCACAGGGGAACCAAGAGACCCAGTACTTC.

The chain uses TRBV7-8 and TRBJ2-5; D may be TRBD2 (5 bases). The CDR3 sequence is 14 residues long. The V end was cut by 1 base, the J end by 4 bases, with 10 bases between. Germline loops: CDR1 SGHVS, CDR2 FQNEAQ. CDR3 in DNA: TGTGCCAGCAGCTTAGAACTAGGGTCAGAGACCCAGTACTTC. Its protein is CASSLELGSETQYF.

The chain is built from TRBV19 and TRBJ2-1; perhaps TRBD1 as D (6 bases). This CDR3 spans 13 amino acids. V was trimmed by 3 bases and J by 4 bases, leaving 7 bases between them. In germline, CDR1 is LNHDA, CDR2 SQIVND (reference sequence). As DNA, the CDR3 is TGTGCCAGTAGTATGAGGGGGTACAATGAGCAGTTCTTC. It encodes CASSMRGYNEQFF.

The J gene is TRBJ1-1, the V gene TRBV3-1 (or the pseudogene TRBV3-2), with 9 bases lining up with TRBD1. V gave up 1 base and J gave up 4 bases; unmatched junction bases: 1. From germline, CDR1 is LGHDT and CDR2 YNNKEL (reference sequence). This CDR3 is built from 14 residues. CDR3 in amino acids: CASSQVTGGTEAFF. For the CDR3, the DNA is TGTGCCAGCAGCCAAGTGACAGGGGGCACTGAAGCTTTCTTT.